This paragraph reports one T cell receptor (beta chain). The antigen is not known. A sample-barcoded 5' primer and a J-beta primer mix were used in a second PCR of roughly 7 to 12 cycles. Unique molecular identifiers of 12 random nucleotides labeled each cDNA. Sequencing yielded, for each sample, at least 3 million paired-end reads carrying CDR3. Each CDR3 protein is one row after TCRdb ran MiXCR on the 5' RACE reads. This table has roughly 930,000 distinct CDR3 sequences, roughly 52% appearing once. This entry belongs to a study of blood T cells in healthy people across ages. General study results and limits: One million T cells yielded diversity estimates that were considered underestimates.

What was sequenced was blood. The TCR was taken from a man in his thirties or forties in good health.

CDR3 sequence reads: CASSRLDEQFF. CDR3 coding DNA: TGTGCCAGCAGCAGACTCGATGAGCAGTTCTTC. The chain joins TRBV6-1 to TRBJ2-1; D not resolved. The CDR3 runs 11 residues. The V and J ends lost 6 bases and 8 bases respectively, with 8 bases between them. Germline loops: CDR1 MNHNS, CDR2 SASEGT.